This TCR beta chain stems from a study of blood T cell repertoires in COVID-19 (TCRdb year 2020). Study-wide context: The collaborator samples originated in the United States, Italy and Spain and spanned the acute and convalescent phases of COVID-19. The samples were drawn from two sources: the first 160 participants of the ongoing ImmuneRACE study, and 1,200 or so subjects contributed by 6 global collaborators. Sample metadata almost always included a de-identified subject ID, COVID-19 status, age in years and sex. The dataset comprised deeply sampled blood TCRbeta repertoires from subjects exposed to, actively infected with, or recovered from COVID-19. HLA class I and class II types, where available, came from metadata supplied by the sample provider rather than from assay-based typing. The prospective study material was composed of cDNA or gDNA derived from T cells, B-cell-depleted T cells, or PBMCs. The repertoires were made available in a free public database intended to serve as a resource for research on the immune response to SARS-CoV-2.

General findings and caveats noted by the study authors: Clinical and demographic metadata were provided uncurated, with the amount varying by source and participant.

Points on this clone: Its binding antigen is unknown. Base qualities were left out, and no much larger clone turns up one base away.

Collaborating institutions collected whole blood in K2EDTA tubes following their own protocols. For TCRbeta analysis, collaborators shipped samples as frozen whole blood, isolated PBMCs, or DNA extracted from either of those sample types. TCRbeta CDR3 regions were amplified from genomic DNA using the immunoSEQ Assay, a bias-controlled multiplex PCR. The authors' analysis ran thus. The number of nucleated cells in each sample was estimated from the amplification of reference gene primers within the assay. To quantify the absolute abundance of each unique TCRbeta CDR3 rearrangement, sequence reads were collapsed and filtered. For each sample, productive Simpson clonality was calculated as the square root of Simpson's diversity index across productive rearrangements. TCRdb retrieved this table from immuneACCESS and kept in-frame rearrangements only. Not all clones are present; in checked studies, unresolved V genes account for under half, and no reason is known for the remainder. The D gene and trimming were derived from the DNA, and the V and J assignments and clone size from that table. Recorded for this sample are fewer than 30,000 clones; about three quarters of them occurred a single time. Around 7.9% of the sample rests with the top ten.

The material sequenced was peripheral blood. The clonotype originates from a woman in her seventies with active or convalescent COVID-19.

The base sequence is TGTGCCAGTAGCCCTCAGGGGTCTGGAAACACCATATATTTT. This yields the protein CASSPQGSGNTIYF. The chain is assembled from TRBV19 and TRBJ1-3; TRBD1 could be the D gene, as 6 bases match. CDR1 and CDR2, looked up from the germline V gene (reference sequence), are LNHDA and SQIVND. Relative to germline, V is 6 bases shorter and J is 1 base shorter, with 10 bases between their ends. The CDR3 has 14 amino acids, counting the end cysteine and phenylalanine. The CDR3 DNA has 42 bases and is translated from base 1.